These 11 T cell receptor beta chains originate from one sample sequenced in a study of blood T cell repertoires in COVID-19. Assay: immunoSEQ multiplex PCR; the TCRdb copy retains only in-frame clones and omits some. The sample consists of more than 55,000 clones, roughly 80% of them appearing once. The specimen was peripheral blood. The origin of the receptors is a woman aged 80 or over with acute or convalescent COVID-19.

The chain recombines TRBV19 with TRBJ2-3; 9 nucleotides agree with TRBD2. The germline V gene encodes CDR1 LNHDA and CDR2 SQIVND (reference sequence). The CDR3 has 19 amino acids. With 1 base clipped from V and 2 bases from J, the junction kept 13 bases outside the gene matches. CDR3 residues: CASSIAFRGLALSTDTQYF. The CDR3 DNA sequence: TGTGCCAGTAGTATAGCCTTCCGGGGACTAGCTTTATCCACAGATACGCAGTATTTT.

In its sample, this clone was seen once. V is TRBV5-6 and J is TRBJ1-1; D is ambiguous. Trimming shortened V by 2 bases and J by 5 bases, and 7 bases separated the two germline ends. CDR1 is SGHDT and CDR2 is YYEEEE in the germline V gene. CDR3 length equals 12 residues. The CDR3 DNA follows: TGTGCCAGCAGCTTCCCGGAGACTGAAGCTTTCTTT. This sequence encodes CASSFPETEAFF.

This chain joins TRBV5-1 and TRBJ2-5, with 10 bases fitting TRBD2. This CDR3 spans 15 amino acids. After removal of 6 bases from V and 2 bases from J, the junction contained 7 bases not matched to a gene. Germline CDR1 SGHRS, CDR2 YFSETQ. CDR3 nucleotide sequence: TGCGCCAGCATCCGGACTAGCGGAGCACAAGAGACCCAGTACTTC. Translation gives CASIRTSGAQETQYF.

This clone appeared a few times. The J gene is TRBJ1-5, the V gene TRBV27; D perhaps matches TRBD1 (6 bases). Germline CDR1 MNHEY, CDR2 SMNVEV (reference sequence). V dropped 5 bases and J dropped 5 bases, with 13 bases sitting between them. This CDR3 spans 14 amino acids. The CDR3 nucleotides read TGTGCCAGCAGTAAACCGGGACAACATCAGCCCCAGCATTTT. It codes for CASSKPGQHQPQHF.

The V gene is TRBV5-5, the J gene TRBJ1-4; perhaps TRBD1 as D (6 bases). The CDR3 consists of 17 residues. The V gene's germline CDR1 is SGHKS and CDR2 YYEKEE (reference sequence). Trimming cost V 4 bases and J 8 bases, with 24 bases left between them. Here the CDR3 reads CASSMSLWDTTGEKLFF. For the CDR3, the DNA is TGTGCCAGCAGCATGAGCCTATGGGACACAACTGGCGAAAAACTGTTTTTT.

This chain joins TRBV5-1 and TRBJ2-7, with D perhaps TRBD1 (5 bases). Trimming shortened V by 2 bases and J by 2 bases, and 8 bases separated the two germline ends. The CDR3 covers 13 residues. From germline, CDR1 is SGHRS and CDR2 YFSETQ. The CDR3: CASSFDSTYEQYF. The CDR3 DNA sequence: TGCGCCAGCAGCTTCGACAGTACCTACGAGCAGTACTTC.

The V call is TRBV30, the J call TRBJ1-1; 11 bases match TRBD1. CDR3 size: 12 residues. Germline values: CDR1 GTSNPN, CDR2 SVGIG (reference sequence). V lost 3 bases and J lost 8; bases outside the gene matches: 2. The CDR3 DNA follows: TGTGCCTGGAGGGGACAGGGGGGCGAAGCTTTCTTT. It translates to CAWRGQGGEAFF.

The chain uses TRBV13 and TRBJ2-3; 11 bases align to TRBD2. After removal of 3 bases from V and 0 bases from J, the junction contained 14 bases not matched to a gene. Germline CDR1 and CDR2: PRHDT and FYEKMQ (reference sequence). The CDR3 is 20 residues long. CDR3 sequence (DNA): TGTGCCAGCAGCTTTCCCCTTACTAGCGGGGGACCTACTAGCACAGATACGCAGTATTTT. It translates to CASSFPLTSGGPTSTDTQYF.

The chain joins TRBV3-1 (or the pseudogene TRBV3-2) to TRBJ2-1; TRBD2 might be the D (6 bases). The V gene's germline CDR1 is LGHDT and CDR2 YNNKEL (reference sequence). CDR3 length: 15 amino acids. V was pared by 1 base and J by 5 bases, with 12 bases between. As DNA, the CDR3 is TGTGCCAGCAGCCAAGGCTGGCGGGGAGACAATGAGCAGTTCTTC. As protein: CASSQGWRGDNEQFF.

The J gene is TRBJ2-1, the V gene TRBV19, with 8 bases identical to TRBD2. The CDR3 is made up of 13 amino acids. The germline CDR1 and CDR2 sequences are LNHDA and SQIVND (reference sequence). Unmatched junction bases numbered 2, after V lost 4 bases and J lost 6 bases. CDR3 loop: CASSNGGVNEQFF. CDR3 nucleotides: TGTGCCAGTAGTAACGGGGGGGTCAATGAGCAGTTCTTC.

The gene calls are TRBV5-4 and TRBJ2-7, with D possibly being TRBD2 (6 bases). The CDR3 has 16 amino acids. Trimming cost V 2 bases and J 5 bases, with 20 bases left between them. Germline assignment: CDR1 SGHNT and CDR2 YYREEE (reference sequence). The CDR3 DNA reads as TGTGCCAGCAGCTTTCGTCGGGGAGGCGGAGGAAACGAGCAGTACTTC. Amino acid sequence: CASSFRRGGGGNEQYF.